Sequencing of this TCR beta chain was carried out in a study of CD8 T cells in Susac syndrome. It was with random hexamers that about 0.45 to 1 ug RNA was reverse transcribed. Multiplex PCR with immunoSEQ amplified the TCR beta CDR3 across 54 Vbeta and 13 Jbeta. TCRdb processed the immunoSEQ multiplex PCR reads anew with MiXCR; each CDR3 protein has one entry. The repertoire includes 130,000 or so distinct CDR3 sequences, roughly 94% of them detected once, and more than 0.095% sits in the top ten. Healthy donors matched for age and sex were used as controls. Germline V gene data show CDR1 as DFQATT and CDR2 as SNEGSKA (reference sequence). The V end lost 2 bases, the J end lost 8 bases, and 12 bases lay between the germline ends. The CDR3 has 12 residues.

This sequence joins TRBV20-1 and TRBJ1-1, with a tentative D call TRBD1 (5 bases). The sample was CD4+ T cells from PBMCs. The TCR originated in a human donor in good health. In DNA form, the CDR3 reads TGCAGTGCTAGATGGGACTCGGGGGAAGCTTTCTTT. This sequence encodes CSARWDSGEAFF.